The present T cell receptor (beta chain) was sequenced within a study of T-cell reconstitution after alpha-beta-depleted transplantation in children. This sample's TCRbeta library carried unique molecular identifier barcodes. TCRdb redid the calling of the PCR reads with MiXCR, one entry per CDR3 protein. The sample consists of around 250,000 distinct CDR3 sequences, roughly 9.5% of them appearing once. Notes on this clonotype: Being one base from a much bigger clone, this may be a read error.

The CDR3 runs to 12 residues. V lost 6 bases to trimming and J lost 3 bases, with 8 bases between them. The sample consisted of PBMCs from the stem cell graft donor, taken from the stem cell graft. The receptor's source is a human donor who donated a stem cell graft to a child with SCID. The chain links TRBV12-3 or TRBV12-4 to TRBJ1-2, with unresolved D. The CDR3 loop reads CASRADYYGYTF. In nucleotides, the CDR3 is TGTGCCAGCAGGGCGGACTACTATGGCTACACCTTC.